The entry below gives a single TCR beta chain sequence along with its context. Its antigen is unknown. Per-base qualities were not stored, and no clone one base away is much larger. This entry is derived from a study of response to subunit inactivated influenza vaccine listed by TCRdb under 2018. A note on the overall study: Deep quantitative T cell receptor repertoire profiling was used in the study to track responses to a trivalent subunit inactivated influenza vaccine.

V is pared back by 3 bases and J by 2 bases, with 11 bases lying between the germline termini. In the germline V gene, CDR1 corresponds to KGHSH and CDR2 to LQKENI. The CDR3 covers 16 residues, taking in both the cysteine and the phenylalanine. Just the 48-base CDR3 DNA is kept, in frame starting at base 1. To prepare the library, RT-PCR was applied. Sequencing instrument: Illumina HiSeq 2500. The public reads were reanalyzed by TCRdb: fastp trimming at Q25, MiXCR alignment, in-frame beta chains only. For every CDR3 protein sequence, its rows merge into one entry that carries the most common genes and DNA. This sample gives 750,000 to 850,000 distinct CDR3 sequences in total; around a sixth of them show up just once. 9.5% to 13% of the sample is in the top ten clones. What the study reported, not specific to this receptor: The authors suggested that each seasonal influenza vaccination may recruit only a limited number of new T cells.

The V gene is TRBV18 and the J gene is TRBJ2-6; the D element might be TRBD1 or TRBD2, as each aligns at 5 bases. Sample: PBMCs from blood, taken 5 days after vaccination. The origin of this receptor is a man aged 45-65 years who received an inactivated influenza vaccine. Donor details come from another sample of the same person, matched by shared clones. The DNA sequence follows: TGTGCCAGCTCACCGGGTTTGGGGGCTGGGGCCAACGTCCTGACTTTC. Translation gives CASSPGLGAGANVLTF.